Detailed here is one TCR beta chain. In its sample, this clone was seen once. There is no known antigen for this receptor. No per-base quality is available; no much larger clone lies one base away. This sample is drawn from a study of T cells in localized non-small cell lung cancer (dated by TCRdb to 2019 to 2021). Background for the entire study: Comparing tumors with uninvolved tumor-adjacent lungs, the study looked at the T cell repertoires of 220 or so patients with early-stage NSCLC. The cohort comprised around 240 treatment-naïve NSCLC patients with resected, localized lung tumors. NSCLC patients had a mean age of approximately 66 years, and around 140 were male and 85 to 110 female. Findings and caveats that apply to the study as a whole: Since the design was exploratory, TCR variables were selected using unadjusted p-values with no false-discovery rate correction. A median of approximately 55 of the top 100 tumor clones were detected in paired uninvolved adjacent lung, and some 29 of these tumor clones were also found among the top 100 clones of the paired uninvolved adjacent lung. Longer overall survival was associated with higher blood T cell density, whereas shorter survival was associated with higher adjacent-lung clonality. Because multi-region tumor sequencing was not performed, intratumor heterogeneity could not be ruled out. Uninvolved tumor-adjacent lung showed the highest T cell clonality, higher than tumor, which suggests more focused antigenic responses in the uninvolved tumor-adjacent lung.

The CDR3 runs 14 residues from the cysteine to the phenylalanine. Only the CDR3 region is kept as DNA, spanning 42 bases read in frame from base 1. V was cut back by 5 bases and J by 2 bases, leaving a gap of 13 bases between them. In the germline V gene, CDR1 corresponds to SNHLY and CDR2 to FYNNEI. At diagnosis, tumor, uninvolved tumor-adjacent lung and peripheral blood were collected and then preserved as a mix of FFPE and fresh-frozen material. For TCR repertoire profiling, blood samples were analyzed as peripheral blood mononuclear cells. The immunoSEQ Assay was used to sequence TCR beta CDR3 regions from DNA. As for how the authors treated the data: To compute T cell density, TCR beta template counts were normalized to usable DNA, which was estimated by amplifying housekeeping genes. Using the preseqR package, richness was estimated by extrapolating to 120,000 templates for tissue samples and 400,000 templates for PBMC samples. Clonality was calculated as one minus Pielou's evenness. Tissue-enriched TCRs were identified by differential abundance testing using productive amino-acid clonotypes, minimum total count 5 and alpha 0.1. The Jaccard Index and the Morisita Overlap Index were used to measure repertoire overlap between compartments. GLIPH grouped TCR beta CDR3s together with public tetramer-defined viral CDR3s, and a viral motif had to include at least three viral sequences and show V-gene enrichment. TCRdb mirrors the immuneACCESS table, restricted to in-frame sequences. Some clones are absent from its copies; in checked studies, under half trace to an unresolved V gene, and the reason for the others is unknown. V and J calls plus clone size are reproduced from that table; the DNA served to infer D and trimming. Across this sample there are roughly 16,000 clones, with approximately 84% seen only once. The top ten clonotypes cover approximately 23% of the sample.

Material: peripheral blood, obtained before any cancer treatment. This sequence uses TRBV2 and TRBJ2-7; tentative D gene TRBD2, with 6 bases matching. This sequence was found in a male donor at least 60 years old with stage I lung adenocarcinoma. The encoded CDR3 is CASSPGLVTYEQYF. The DNA reads TGTGCCAGCAGTCCGGGACTGGTAACCTACGAGCAGTACTTC.